These T cell receptor beta chains were read from a single sample in a study of cytomegalovirus exposure and HLA in healthy donors. Repertoires were generated with immunoSEQ multiplex PCR, while TCRdb's copy carries only in-frame clones and drops some. Here the sample spans approximately 170,000 clones, approximately 84% being singletons. The sequencing sample was made of PBMCs. These receptors were obtained from a man aged 25-45 years in good health and CMV-seropositive. Each CDR3 is given with its conserved first and last residue. D genes are given only for firm matches. For some rows the clone size is stated as once, few or many, or as a class when expanded; others skip it.

TRBJ2-1 | - | - | TRBV29-1 | TGCAGCGCTGGGGCCGGAACAAATGAGCAGTTCTTC | CSAGAGTNEQFF
TRBJ1-4 | - | - | TRBV6-6 | TGTGCCAGCAGTTACTCGGGCGAAAAACTGTTTTTT | CASSYSGEKLFF
TRBJ2-7 | - | TRBD1 | TRBV5-1 | TGCGCCAGCAGCCTATTTTCGGGACAGGGCCCCTACGAGCAGTACTTC | CASSLFSGQGPYEQYF
TRBJ1-3 | - | - | TRBV11-2 | TGTGCCAGCAGCTTAACGAGCTCTGGAAACACCATATATTTT | CASSLTSSGNTIYF
TRBJ2-2 | - | TRBD1 | TRBV5-4 | TGTGCCAGCAGCGTATGGGACAGGGGGAACACCGGGGAGCTGTTTTTT | CASSVWDRGNTGELFF
TRBJ2-1 | - | TRBD1 | TRBV9 | TGTGCCAGCAGCGCCTGGGACAGGGGCAATGAGCAGTTCTTC | CASSAWDRGNEQFF
TRBJ2-7 | - | - | TRBV6-1 | TGTGCCACTATACTCCGGGGAAGCTCCTACGAGCAGTACTTC | CATILRGSSYEQYF
TRBJ1-4 | - | - | TRBV16 | TGTGCCAGCAGCCAAGGTCGGGAAAAACTGTTTTTT | CASSQGREKLFF
TRBJ1-1 | - | - | TRBV6-5 | TGTGCCAGCAGTCTGGGACAGAACACTGAAGCTTTCTTT | CASSLGQNTEAFF
TRBJ2-1 | - | - | TRBV19 | TGTGCCAGTAGTCGCCAAACTAGCCTGAGGGATGAGCAGTTCTTC | CASSRQTSLRDEQFF
TRBJ1-1 | - | - | TRBV7-9 | TGTTCCAGCAGCTTAGGACCGGGTTGGACTGAAGCTTTCTTT | CSSSLGPGWTEAFF
TRBJ2-6 | few | - | TRBV21-1 | TGTGCCAGCAGCAAAGACTTGAGGGTTGGGGCCAACGTCCTGACTTTC | CASSKDLRVGANVLTF
TRBJ2-2 | once | TRBD2 | TRBV9 | TGTGCCAGCAGCGTAGAAGGCGGGAGGTCGTCCGGGGAGCTGTTTTTT | CASSVEGGRSSGELFF
TRBJ2-3 | - | TRBD2 | TRBV19 | TGTGCCAGTAGTATAGATCGACTAGCGCTAGGCACAGATACGCAGTATTTT | CASSIDRLALGTDTQYF
TRBJ1-2 | - | TRBD1 | TRBV28 | TGTGCCAGCAGCCGCCACAGGGGGCGGTCTGGCTACACCTTC | CASSRHRGRSGYTF
TRBJ2-3 | - | TRBD2 | TRBV9 | TGTGCCAGCAGCAGACTAGCGGGAGGGCCAACAGATACGCAGTATTTT | CASSRLAGGPTDTQYF
TRBJ2-5 | - | TRBD2 | TRBV7-3 | TGTGCCAGCAGCTTAATGGGGGGGCAAGAGACCCAGTACTTC | CASSLMGGQETQYF
TRBJ2-7 | - | TRBD1 | TRBV7-9 | TGTGCCAGCAGCTCGTGGACAGGGCGCTCCTACGAGCAGTACTTC | CASSSWTGRSYEQYF
TRBJ1-2 | - | - | TRBV6-5 | TGTGCCAGCAGTTACTCGATGCGAGGCTACACCTTC | CASSYSMRGYTF
TRBJ1-2 | - | - | TRBV30 | TGTGCCTGGAGTGTTTCGGGTGAGGATGGCTACACCTTC | CAWSVSGEDGYTF
TRBJ2-1 | - | TRBD2 | TRBV18 | TGTGCCAGCTTGAAGGTAGCGGGAGCCGACAATGAGCAGTTCTTC | CASLKVAGADNEQFF
TRBJ2-2 | - | TRBD2 | TRBV7-2 | TGTGCCAGCAGGAGCGGGAGAGGTACCGGGGAGCTGTTTTTT | CASRSGRGTGELFF
TRBJ2-5 | - | - | TRBV7-9 | TGTTCCAGCAGCCTTAACCAAGAGACCCAGTACTTC | CSSSLNQETQYF
TRBJ2-1 | - | TRBD2 | TRBV19 | TGTGCCAGTAGTATACAGCTAGCGGGATATTCCAATGAGCAGTTCTTC | CASSIQLAGYSNEQFF
TRBJ1-5 | - | - | TRBV12-5 | TGTGCTAGTGGTTTGGCTGACATGCCCCAGCATTTT | CASGLADMPQHF
TRBJ2-2 | - | - | TRBV7-2 | TGTGCCAGCAGTTACAGGTCAGAGGCCGGGGAGCTGTTTTTT | CASSYRSEAGELFF
TRBJ1-5 | - | - | TRBV7-2 | TGTGCCAGCAGCTTAGGCGGTTATAGCAATCAGCCCCAGCATTTT | CASSLGGYSNQPQHF
TRBJ2-7 | once | TRBD2 | TRBV5-1 | TGCGCCAGCAGCGATTCTAGCGGGAGAAGGTACGAGCAGTACTTC | CASSDSSGRRYEQYF
TRBJ2-3 | - | TRBD1 | TRBV7-2 | TGTGCCAGCAGCCCAGGGGGTAAGGGCACAGATACGCAGTATTTT | CASSPGGKGTDTQYF
TRBJ2-7 | - | TRBD1 | TRBV2 | TGTGCCAGCCGGGGACAGGGGCTTGGCGAGCAGTACTTC | CASRGQGLGEQYF
TRBJ2-3 | - | TRBD1 | TRBV4-2 | TGTGCCAGCAGCCGCAGACAGGGAGCATCAGATACGCAGTATTTT | CASSRRQGASDTQYF
TRBJ1-4 | few | - | TRBV29-1 | TGCAGCGTTGAAGGGGGAGATAATGAAAAACTGTTTTTT | CSVEGGDNEKLFF
TRBJ1-4 | - | TRBD1 | TRBV23-1 | TGCGCCAGCAGGCAGGGGGCGTTAGGGGAAAAACTGTTTTTT | CASRQGALGEKLFF
TRBJ2-2 | - | - | TRBV30 | TGTGCCTGGAGTCGGGTAGCCGGGGAGCTGTTTTTT | CAWSRVAGELFF
TRBJ2-1 | - | TRBD2 | TRBV11-3 | TGTGCCAGCAGCTTCGGCTTCTTAGCGGGAGGGCTTGAGCAGTTCTTC | CASSFGFLAGGLEQFF
TRBJ1-5 | - | - | TRBV9 | TGTGCCAGCAGCGTAAGTGGCCTCCAGAATCAGCCCCAGCATTTT | CASSVSGLQNQPQHF
TRBJ2-7 | - | TRBD1 | TRBV2 | TGTGCCTGCAGAAAACGAGACAGGGTCTCCTACGAGCAGTACTTC | CACRKRDRVSYEQYF
TRBJ2-1 | - | - | TRBV7-2 | TGTGCCAGCAGCTTGGAGGGCCGCAATGAGCAGTTCTTC | CASSLEGRNEQFF
TRBJ1-5 | - | - | TRBV7-8 | TGTGCCAGCAGCTTGAGGGGGGGGCCTTATAGCAATCAGCCCCAGCATTTT | CASSLRGGPYSNQPQHF
TRBJ2-5 | once | - | TRBV18 | TGTGCCAGCTCACACGACCCGCGGGAGACCCAGTACTTC | CASSHDPRETQYF
TRBJ2-7 | few | TRBD2 | TRBV4-1 | TGCGCCAGCAGCCCCCGCGGGGGAGGGGCCTACGAGCAGTACTTC | CASSPRGGGAYEQYF
TRBJ1-4 | - | - | TRBV18 | TGTGCCAGCTCACCGGGGCCAGGATTTAATGAAAAACTGTTTTTT | CASSPGPGFNEKLFF
TRBJ1-5 | - | - | TRBV4-1 | TGCGCCAGCAGCCCCGGTTATCCAGGGCAGCCCCAGCATTTT | CASSPGYPGQPQHF
TRBJ2-3 | - | - | TRBV19 | TGTGCCAGTAGTCGACAGACTCGCACAGATACGCAGTATTTT | CASSRQTRTDTQYF
TRBJ2-3 | - | - | TRBV7-2 | TGTGCCAGCAGCTTAGGGGTTCAGGAACCCCGCACAGATACGCAGTATTTT | CASSLGVQEPRTDTQYF
TRBJ1-1 | - | TRBD1 | TRBV4-1 | TGCGCCAGCAGCCAGGACCTGGACAGGGAAGCTTTCTTT | CASSQDLDREAFF
TRBJ2-7 | - | - | TRBV11-2 | TGTGCCAGCAGCTCCCAAGGCCCGGCGTACTATCAGTACTTC | CASSSQGPAYYQYF
TRBJ2-3 | - | TRBD2 | TRBV4-2 | TGTGCCAGCAGCCAGAAGACTAGCGGGGGGGCAGATACGCAGTATTTT | CASSQKTSGGADTQYF
TRBJ2-3 | - | TRBD2 | TRBV5-6 | TGTGCGCCGGGGAGGGAAACAGATACGCAGTATTTT | CAPGRETDTQYF
TRBJ2-1 | - | TRBD1 | TRBV7-9 | TGTGCCAGCAGCACTAGTGTCTCGGGGACAGCATTTTACAATGAGCAGTTCTTC | CASSTSVSGTAFYNEQFF
TRBJ1-1 | few | - | TRBV29-1 | TGCAGCGTCGCAGGGCGGGGGCTGGTCACTGAAGCTTTCTTT | CSVAGRGLVTEAFF
TRBJ2-5 | - | TRBD2 | TRBV9 | TGTGCCAGCAGCAGAGACGGGGGGGAGGGTAAGGAGACCCAGTACTTC | CASSRDGGEGKETQYF
TRBJ2-1 | - | - | TRBV9 | TGTGCCAGCAGCCCAACAGGACGGGCCTCAACCTACAATGAGCAGTTCTTC | CASSPTGRASTYNEQFF